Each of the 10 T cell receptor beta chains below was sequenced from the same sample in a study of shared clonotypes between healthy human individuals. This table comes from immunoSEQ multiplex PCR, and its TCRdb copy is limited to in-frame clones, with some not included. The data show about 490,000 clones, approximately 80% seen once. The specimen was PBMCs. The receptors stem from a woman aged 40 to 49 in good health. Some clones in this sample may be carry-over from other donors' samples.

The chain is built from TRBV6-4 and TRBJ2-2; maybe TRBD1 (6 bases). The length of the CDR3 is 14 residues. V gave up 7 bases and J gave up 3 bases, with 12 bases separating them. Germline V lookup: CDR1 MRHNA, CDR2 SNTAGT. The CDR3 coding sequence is TGTGCCAGCAACAGGGACGGTGACACCGGGGAGCTGTTTTTT. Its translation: CASNRDGDTGELFF.

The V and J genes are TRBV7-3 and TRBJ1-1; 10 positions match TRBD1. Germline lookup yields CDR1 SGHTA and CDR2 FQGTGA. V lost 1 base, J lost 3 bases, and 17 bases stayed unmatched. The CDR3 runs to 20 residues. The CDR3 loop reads CASSLKGTGQGFRRDTEAFF. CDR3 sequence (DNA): TGTGCCAGCAGCTTAAAGGGTACGGGACAGGGGTTTCGGCGAGACACTGAAGCTTTCTTT.

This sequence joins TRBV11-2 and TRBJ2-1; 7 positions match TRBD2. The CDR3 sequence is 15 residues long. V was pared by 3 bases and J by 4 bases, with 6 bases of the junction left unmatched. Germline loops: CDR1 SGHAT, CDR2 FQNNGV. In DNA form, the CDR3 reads TGTGCCAGCAGCTTTTGGGGCGGGAGTTACAATGAGCAGTTCTTC. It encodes CASSFWGGSYNEQFF.

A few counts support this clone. CDR3 sequence (DNA): TGCGCCAGCAATATAGGCGGGGACACTGAAGCTTTCTTT. This gives the protein CASNIGGDTEAFF. V is TRBV10-2 and J is TRBJ1-1; D is unresolved. The CDR3 has 13 residues. V lost 7 bases and J lost 3, with 12 bases in between. CDR1 WSHSY and CDR2 SAAADI come from the germline V gene.

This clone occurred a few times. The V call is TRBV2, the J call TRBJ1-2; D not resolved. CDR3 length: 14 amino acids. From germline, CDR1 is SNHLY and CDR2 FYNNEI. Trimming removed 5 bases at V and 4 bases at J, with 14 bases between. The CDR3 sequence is CASSYSPASYGYTF. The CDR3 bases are TGTGCCAGCAGTTATTCACCAGCCTCCTATGGCTACACCTTC. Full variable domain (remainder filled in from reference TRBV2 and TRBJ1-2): EPEVTQTPSHQVTQMGQEVILRCVPISNHLYFYWYRQILGQKVEFLVSFYNNEISEKSEIFDDQFSVERPDGSNFTLKIRSTKLEDSAMYFCASSYSPASYGYTFGSGTRLTVV.

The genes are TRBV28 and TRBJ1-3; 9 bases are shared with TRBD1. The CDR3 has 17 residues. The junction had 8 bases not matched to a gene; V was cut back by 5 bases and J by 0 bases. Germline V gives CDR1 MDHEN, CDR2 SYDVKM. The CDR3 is CASSIRDRDLSGNTIYF. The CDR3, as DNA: TGTGCCAGCAGTATTCGGGACAGGGACCTCTCTGGAAACACCATATATTTT.

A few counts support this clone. The CDR3 nucleotides are TGCGCCAGCAGCCCCTGGACTAGCGAGACAGATACGCAGTATTTT. Translated, it gives CASSPWTSETDTQYF. This chain links TRBV4-3 with TRBJ2-3; TRBD2 agrees at 9 bases. J lost 3 bases, V lost 4 bases, and 5 bases had no gene match. Per the germline V gene, CDR1 is LGHNA and CDR2 is YSLEER. This CDR3 contains 15 residues.

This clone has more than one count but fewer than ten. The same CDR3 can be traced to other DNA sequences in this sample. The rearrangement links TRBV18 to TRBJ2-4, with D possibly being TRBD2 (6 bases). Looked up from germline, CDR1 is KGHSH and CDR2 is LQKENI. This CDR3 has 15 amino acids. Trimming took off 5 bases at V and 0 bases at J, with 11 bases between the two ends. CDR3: CASSNSGLAKNIQYF. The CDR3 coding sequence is TGTGCCAGCTCAAACTCGGGACTAGCCAAAAACATTCAGTACTTC.

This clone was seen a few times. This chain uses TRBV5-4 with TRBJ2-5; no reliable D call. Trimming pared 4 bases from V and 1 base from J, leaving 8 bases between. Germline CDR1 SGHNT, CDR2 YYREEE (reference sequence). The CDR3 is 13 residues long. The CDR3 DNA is TGTGCCAGCAGCCATCCTAGCCAAGAGACCCAGTACTTC. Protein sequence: CASSHPSQETQYF.

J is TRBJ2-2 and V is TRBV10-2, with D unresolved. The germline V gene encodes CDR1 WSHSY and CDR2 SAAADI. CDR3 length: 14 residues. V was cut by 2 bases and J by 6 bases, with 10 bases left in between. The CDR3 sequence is CASSEPSRAGELFF. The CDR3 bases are TGCGCCAGCAGTGAGCCTAGTAGGGCCGGGGAGCTGTTTTTT.